The clone carrying this T cell receptor (beta chain) was counted once. The data originate from a study of blood T cell repertoires in COVID-19. Original methodology: Amplification of reference gene primers provided the estimated nucleated cell counts. Assay used: immunoSEQ multiplex PCR; TCRdb lists only in-frame clones, some missing. V and J calls and clone size follow that table, whereas D and trimming were derived from the DNA. The table shows approximately 94,000 clones, with 75% to 85% occurring only once. The germline gives CDR1 SGHVS, CDR2 FNYEAQ. This CDR3 is built from 14 residues. V lost 5 bases and J lost 7, with 12 bases in between.

The specimen sequenced was peripheral blood. This clonotype was sampled from a man aged 55 to 70 with acute or convalescent COVID-19. V is TRBV7-6 and J is TRBJ1-6; D possibly corresponds to TRBD1 (6 bases). CDR3 region: CASSRDTLNSPLHF. CDR3 coding DNA: TGTGCCAGCAGCCGGGACACTTTAAATTCACCCCTCCACTTT.